This T cell receptor (beta chain) was identified during a study of cytomegalovirus exposure and HLA in healthy donors. On the study more broadly: Prior work identified around 100 million unique TCR beta sequences in 150 million to 200 million T cells. Overall study results and limits: Across donors, presence/absence analyses took sequencing depth to be roughly uniform.

In the case of this clone: As yet, its antigen is unknown.

CDR1 is SGHRS and CDR2 is YFSETQ in the germline V gene. Trimming pared 7 bases from V and 5 bases from J, leaving 18 bases between. This CDR3 comprises 14 residues. It was with 60 Vbeta and 13 Jbeta primers that the PCR ran. Here immunoSEQ multiplex PCR was the method, and the copy in TCRdb shows in-frame clones only, minus some. The repertoire includes about 150,000 clones, about 84% of them detected once, and 5.6% sits in the top ten. The chain is built from TRBV5-1 and TRBJ2-5; D perhaps matches TRBD1 (6 bases). Sequenced material: PBMCs. The TCR sequence derives from a middle-aged woman in good health and CMV-seropositive. The CDR3: CASSSPTGTETQYF. CDR3 nucleotides: TGCGCCAGCTCCTCTCCTACAGGGACGGAGACCCAGTACTTC.